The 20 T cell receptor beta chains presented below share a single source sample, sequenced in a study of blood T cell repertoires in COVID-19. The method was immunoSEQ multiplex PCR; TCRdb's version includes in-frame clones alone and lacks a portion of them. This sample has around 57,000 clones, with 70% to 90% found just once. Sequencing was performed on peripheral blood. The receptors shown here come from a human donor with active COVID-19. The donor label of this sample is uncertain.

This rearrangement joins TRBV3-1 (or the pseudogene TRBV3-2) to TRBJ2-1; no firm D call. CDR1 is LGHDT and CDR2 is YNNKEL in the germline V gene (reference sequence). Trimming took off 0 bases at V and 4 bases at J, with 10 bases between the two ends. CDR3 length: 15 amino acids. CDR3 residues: CASSQDRLFYNEQFF. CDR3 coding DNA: TGTGCCAGCAGCCAAGATCGCCTATTTTACAATGAGCAGTTCTTC.

CDR3 sequence: CASSYGKGAYYGYTF. CDR3 DNA: TGTGCCAGCAGTTACGGAAAGGGGGCATACTATGGCTACACCTTC. V usage is TRBV6-5 and J usage is TRBJ1-2, with TRBD1 identical over 7 bases. CDR3 length equals 15 residues. The V gene's germline CDR1 is MNHEY and CDR2 SVGAGI. J was trimmed by 3 bases and V by 2 bases; bases with no gene match: 6.

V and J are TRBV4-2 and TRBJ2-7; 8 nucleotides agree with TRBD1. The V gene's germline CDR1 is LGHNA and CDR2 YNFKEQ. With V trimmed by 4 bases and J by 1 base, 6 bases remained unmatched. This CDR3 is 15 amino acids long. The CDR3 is CASSPTGVGSYEQYF. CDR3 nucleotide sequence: TGTGCCAGCAGCCCGACAGGGGTAGGATCCTACGAGCAGTACTTC.

CDR3 in amino acids: CASSLEGLVNDFPSNEQFF. For the CDR3, the DNA is TGTGCCAGCAGCTTAGAGGGACTCGTGAACGATTTCCCATCCAATGAGCAGTTCTTC. The chain carries TRBV7-2 and TRBJ2-1, with D maybe TRBD2 (6 bases). V gave up 1 base and J gave up 6 bases, with 25 bases separating them. Germline values: CDR1 SGHTA, CDR2 FQGNSA. The CDR3 is 19 residues long. Based on the CDR3 plus reference TRBV7-2 and TRBJ2-1, the full variable domain is GAGVSQSPSNKVTEKGKDVELRCDPISGHTALYWYRQSLGQGLEFLIYFQGNSAPDKSGLPSDRFSAERTGGSVSTLTIQRTQQEDSAVYLCASSLEGLVNDFPSNEQFFGPGTRLTVL.

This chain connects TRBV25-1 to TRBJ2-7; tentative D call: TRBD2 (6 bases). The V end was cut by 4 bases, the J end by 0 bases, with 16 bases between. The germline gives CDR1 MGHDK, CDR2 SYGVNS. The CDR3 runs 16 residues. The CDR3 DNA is TGTGCCAGCAGTGGCGGGGTCGGGGCGGTCTCCTACGAGCAGTACTTC. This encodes CASSGGVGAVSYEQYF.

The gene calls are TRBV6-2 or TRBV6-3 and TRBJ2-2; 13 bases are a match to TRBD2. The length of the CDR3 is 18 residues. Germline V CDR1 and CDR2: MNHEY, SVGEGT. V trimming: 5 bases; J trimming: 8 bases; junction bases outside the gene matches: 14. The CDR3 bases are TGTGCCAGCAGTCGCCCGGGACTAGCGGGGCGTAATCCAGGGGAGCTGTTTTTT. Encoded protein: CASSRPGLAGRNPGELFF.

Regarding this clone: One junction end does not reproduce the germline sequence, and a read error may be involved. The CDR3, as DNA: TGTGCCAGCAGCGTAGGGACAGCTGAAGAGACCCAGTACTTC. Protein product: CASSVGTAEETQYF. The V gene is TRBV13, the J gene TRBJ2-5; TRBD1 aligns across 7 bases. The CDR3 has 14 residues. Germline V gene data show CDR1 as PRHDT and CDR2 as FYEKMQ (reference sequence).

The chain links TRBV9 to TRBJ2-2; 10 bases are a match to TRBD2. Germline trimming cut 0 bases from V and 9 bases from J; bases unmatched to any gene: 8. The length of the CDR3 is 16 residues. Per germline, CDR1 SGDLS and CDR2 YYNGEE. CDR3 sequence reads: CASSVGSSGGTWELFF. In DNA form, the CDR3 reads TGTGCCAGCAGCGTAGGAAGTAGCGGGGGGACCTGGGAGCTGTTTTTT.

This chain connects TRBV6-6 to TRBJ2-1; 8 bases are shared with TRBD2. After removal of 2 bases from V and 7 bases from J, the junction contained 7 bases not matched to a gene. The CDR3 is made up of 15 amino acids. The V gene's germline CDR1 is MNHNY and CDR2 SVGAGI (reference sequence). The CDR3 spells CASSYDGGAWNEQFF. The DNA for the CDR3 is TGTGCCAGCAGTTACGACGGGGGGGCATGGAATGAGCAGTTCTTC.

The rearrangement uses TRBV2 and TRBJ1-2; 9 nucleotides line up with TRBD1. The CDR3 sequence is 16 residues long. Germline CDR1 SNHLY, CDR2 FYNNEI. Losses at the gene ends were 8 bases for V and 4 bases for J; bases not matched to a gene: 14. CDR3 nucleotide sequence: TGTGCCAGCTCCCCGCGGGGACAGGGTTGTGCCTATGGCTACACCTTC. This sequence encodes CASSPRGQGCAYGYTF.

The CDR3 here is CASSYSQGLGQETQYF. CDR3 nucleotides: TGTGCCAGCAGTTACTCCCAGGGATTGGGCCAAGAGACCCAGTACTTC. V gene TRBV6-5 combines with J gene TRBJ2-5, with a possible D match to TRBD1 (5 bases). Germline CDR1 MNHEY, CDR2 SVGAGI. The ends were cut back, 0 bases at V and 1 base at J, with 12 bases in the middle. The CDR3 runs to 16 residues.

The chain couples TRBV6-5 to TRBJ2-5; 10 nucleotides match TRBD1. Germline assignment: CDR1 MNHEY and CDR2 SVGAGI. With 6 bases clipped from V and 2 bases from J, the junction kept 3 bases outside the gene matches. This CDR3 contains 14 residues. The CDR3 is CASRGDRGQETQYF. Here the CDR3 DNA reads TGTGCCAGCAGAGGGGACAGGGGACAAGAGACCCAGTACTTC.

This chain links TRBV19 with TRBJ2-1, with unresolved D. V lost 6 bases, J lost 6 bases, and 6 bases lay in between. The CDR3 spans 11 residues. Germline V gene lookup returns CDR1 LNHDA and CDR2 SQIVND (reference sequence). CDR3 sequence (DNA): TGTGCCAGTAGCTTATTCAATGAGCAGTTCTTC. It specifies CASSLFNEQFF.

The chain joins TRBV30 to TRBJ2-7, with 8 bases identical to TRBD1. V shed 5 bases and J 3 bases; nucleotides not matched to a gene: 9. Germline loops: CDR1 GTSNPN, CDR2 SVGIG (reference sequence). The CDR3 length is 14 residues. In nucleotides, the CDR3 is TGTGCCTGGGACGGACAGGGAGGTGGCTACGAGCAGTACTTC. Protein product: CAWDGQGGGYEQYF.

CDR3 sequence (DNA): TGTGCCAGCAGCCAGCCCTTGGGGGGGGGCGAAAGGACAGATACGCAGTATTTT. It is translated as CASSQPLGGGERTDTQYF. V is TRBV7-2 and J is TRBJ2-3; a possible D gene is TRBD2 (7 bases). This CDR3 has 18 residues. CDR1 SGHTA and CDR2 FQGNSA come from the germline V gene. The V end lost 5 bases, the J end lost 3 bases, and 24 bases lay between the germline ends.

DNA of the CDR3: TGTGCCAGCAGCTTCCTTACTAGAGCGGGGGGCCCCGCAGATACGCAGTATTTT. Its translation is CASSFLTRAGGPADTQYF. The chain has TRBV5-4 and TRBJ2-3; 9 nucleotides agree with TRBD2. This CDR3 is 18 amino acids long. The germline V gene encodes CDR1 SGHNT and CDR2 YYREEE (reference sequence). J lost 4 bases, V lost 2 bases, and 14 bases had no gene match.

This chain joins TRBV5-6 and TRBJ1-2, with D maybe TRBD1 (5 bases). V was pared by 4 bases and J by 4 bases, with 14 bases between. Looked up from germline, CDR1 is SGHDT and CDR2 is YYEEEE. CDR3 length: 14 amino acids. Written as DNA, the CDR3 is TGTGCCAGCAGCGGGCGGCAGGGCGTCTATGGCTACACCTTC. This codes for CASSGRQGVYGYTF.

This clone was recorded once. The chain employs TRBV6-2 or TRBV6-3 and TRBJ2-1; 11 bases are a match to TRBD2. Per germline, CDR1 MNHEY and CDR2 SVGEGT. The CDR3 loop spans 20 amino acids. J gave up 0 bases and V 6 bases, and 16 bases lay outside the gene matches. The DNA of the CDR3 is TGTGCCAGCAGCTGGAAGATAACTAGCGGGAGAAATCCCTCCTACAATGAGCAGTTCTTC. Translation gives CASSWKITSGRNPSYNEQFF.

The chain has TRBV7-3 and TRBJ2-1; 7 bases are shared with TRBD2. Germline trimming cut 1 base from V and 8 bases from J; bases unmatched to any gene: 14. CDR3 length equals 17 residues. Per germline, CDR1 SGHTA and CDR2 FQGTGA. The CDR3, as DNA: TGTGCCAGCAGCTTAATTGCGGGGGTCCCCGGTTCTGATGAGCAGTTCTTC. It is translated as CASSLIAGVPGSDEQFF. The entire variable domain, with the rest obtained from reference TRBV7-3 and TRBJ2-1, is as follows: GAGVSQTPSNKVTEKGKYVELRCDPISGHTALYWYRQSLGQGPEFLIYFQGTGAADDSGLPNDRFFAVRPEGSVSTLKIQRTERGDSAVYLCASSLIAGVPGSDEQFFGPGTRLTVL.

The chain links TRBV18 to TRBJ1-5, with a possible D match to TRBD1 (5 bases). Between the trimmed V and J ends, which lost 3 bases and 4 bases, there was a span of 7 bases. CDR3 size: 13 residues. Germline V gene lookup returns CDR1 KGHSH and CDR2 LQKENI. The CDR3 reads CASSPSGNQPQHF. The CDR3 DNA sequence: TGTGCCAGCTCACCGTCAGGGAATCAGCCCCAGCATTTT.